This T cell receptor beta chain originates from a study of human T cells and chemical hapten exposure. The time point: patch test 2, 6 weeks after DPC sensitization. Treatment in this sample: therapeutic diphenylcyclopropenone sensitization with weekly scalp DPC. There are 14 residues in the CDR3. CDR1 and CDR2 (germline): SGHVS, FQNEAQ. V was clipped by 2 bases and J by 5 bases, with 9 bases between them. This clonotype was seen ten or more times. TCRdb called the RACE reads again in MiXCR, with one record for every CDR3 protein. The sample consists of 110,000 or so distinct CDR3 sequences, about a tenth of them appearing once.

This clonotype was sampled from a woman aged 40-49 years with alopecia areata. Some clones in this sample may be carry-over from other donors' samples. The specimen comprised whole blood, sampled in connection with sensitization to the hapten diphenylcyclopropenone (DPC). The chain is built from TRBV7-8 and TRBJ1-4; D is undetermined. CDR3 bases: TGTGCCAGCAGCTTATACCCGGGGAATGAAAAACTGTTTTTT. It codes for CASSLYPGNEKLFF.